What follows is one T cell receptor beta chain and its context. A junction boundary mismatches the germline segment, possibly from a read error. TRAV- and TRBV-specific primers, spanning alpha and beta chains, primed first-strand cDNA. TCRs were put through roughly 20 PCR cycles of amplification with Phusion. A constant-region primer and the V-primer adapter served as the primer pair. One entry per CDR3 protein results from TCRdb running MiXCR on the reads. This table holds about 71,000 distinct CDR3 sequences, roughly 31% found once. This CDR3 region has 18 residues. Stated time point: before trial treatment. The source of the sample is a study of low-dose radiotherapy and immunotherapy resistance in tumors.

This receptor was taken from a female donor with ovarian cancer. V is TRBV5-3 and J is TRBJ2-1, with 9 bases identical to TRBD2. TRBV5-3 is placed among ORFs of uncertain function. Sequences were derived from PBMCs, sampled before treatment. Here the CDR3 DNA reads TGTGCCAGCAGCTTCATGCTAGCGGGGCCTCCTACCTACAATGAGCAGTTCTTC. Translated, it gives CASSFMLAGPPTYNEQFF.